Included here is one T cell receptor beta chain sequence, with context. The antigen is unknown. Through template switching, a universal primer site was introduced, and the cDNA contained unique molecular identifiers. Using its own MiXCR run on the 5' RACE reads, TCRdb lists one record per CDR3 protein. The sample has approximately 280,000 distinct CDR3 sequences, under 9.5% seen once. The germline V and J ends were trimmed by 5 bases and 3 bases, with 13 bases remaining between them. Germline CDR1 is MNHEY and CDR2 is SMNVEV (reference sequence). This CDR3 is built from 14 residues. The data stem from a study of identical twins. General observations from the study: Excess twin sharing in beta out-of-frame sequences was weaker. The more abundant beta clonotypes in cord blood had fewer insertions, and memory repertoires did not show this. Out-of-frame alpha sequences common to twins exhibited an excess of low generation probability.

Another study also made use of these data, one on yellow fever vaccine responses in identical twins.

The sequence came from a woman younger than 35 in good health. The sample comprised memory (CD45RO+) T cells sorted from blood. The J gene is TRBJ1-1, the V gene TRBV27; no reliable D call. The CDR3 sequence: CASSPTSPHTEAFF. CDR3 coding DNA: TGTGCCAGCAGTCCGACCTCCCCCCACACTGAAGCTTTCTTT.